The 5 T cell receptor beta chains listed next were all sequenced from one sample in a study of shared T cell receptors in the human thymus. Sequenced by immunoSEQ multiplex PCR; TCRdb stores in-frame clones only, minus some. Of fewer than 700,000 clones listed, 88% were seen once; the top ten hold 0.0095% to 0.013%. These data were also filed under a second study, of human thymus T cells.

The sample consisted of thymocytes. The receptors stem from a boy less than two years old with a congenital heart defect.

CDR3 loop: CASSLSLGAGDNEQFF. For the CDR3, the DNA is TGTGCCAGCAGTTTATCCCTGGGGGCAGGGGACAATGAGCAGTTCTTC. The chain combines TRBV27 with TRBJ2-1; D possibly corresponds to TRBD1 (6 bases). The V gene's germline CDR1 is MNHEY and CDR2 SMNVEV (reference sequence). Trimming removed 0 bases from V and 5 bases from J, with 14 bases in between. This CDR3 contains 16 residues.

The V gene is TRBV7-2, the J gene TRBJ1-1; D is unresolved. The CDR3 runs 15 residues. From germline, CDR1 is SGHTA and CDR2 FQGNSA. The V end was cut by 1 base, the J end by 1 base, with 10 bases between. DNA for the CDR3: TGTGCCAGCAGCTTAGGACTTCACGAGAACACTGAAGCTTTCTTT. It yields the protein CASSLGLHENTEAFF.

The chain couples TRBV18 to TRBJ2-5; 8 bases are a match to TRBD1. J gave up 0 bases and V 6 bases, and 12 bases lay outside the gene matches. The germline gives CDR1 KGHSH, CDR2 LQKENI. This CDR3 has 17 amino acids. The CDR3 DNA sequence: TGTGCCAGCTCGCCTCCCGGGACAGGACCGTACCAAGAGACCCAGTACTTC. Protein: CASSPPGTGPYQETQYF.

This clone was seen more than once but under ten times. This chain connects TRBV7-9 to TRBJ2-7, with 8 bases lining up with TRBD2. Germline V gene lookup returns CDR1 SEHNR and CDR2 FQNEAQ (reference sequence). This CDR3 spans 15 amino acids. V lost 5 bases and J lost 3; bases outside the gene matches: 9. The CDR3 coding sequence is TGTGCCAGCAGCCCCGCGGGACTAGAAATCTACGAGCAGTACTTC. It codes for CASSPAGLEIYEQYF.

The CDR3 here is CASSDRTGSVETQYF. The CDR3 bases are TGTGCCAGCAGTGATAGGACAGGGTCCGTAGAGACCCAGTACTTC. This rearrangement joins TRBV25-1 to TRBJ2-5, with 8 bases that match TRBD1. Germline values: CDR1 MGHDK, CDR2 SYGVNS. CDR3 length: 15 amino acids. J was trimmed by 4 bases and V by 3 bases; bases with no gene match: 7.